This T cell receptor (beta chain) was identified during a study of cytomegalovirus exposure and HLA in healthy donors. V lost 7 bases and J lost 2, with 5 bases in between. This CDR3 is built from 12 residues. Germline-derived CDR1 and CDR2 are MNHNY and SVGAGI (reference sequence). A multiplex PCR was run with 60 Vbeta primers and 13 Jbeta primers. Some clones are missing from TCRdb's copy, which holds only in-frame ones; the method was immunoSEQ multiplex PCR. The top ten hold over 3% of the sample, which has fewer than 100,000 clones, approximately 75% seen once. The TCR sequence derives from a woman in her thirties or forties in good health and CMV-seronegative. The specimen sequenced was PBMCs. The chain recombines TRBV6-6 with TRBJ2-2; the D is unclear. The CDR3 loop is CASNLNTGELFF. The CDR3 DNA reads TGTGCCAGCAACTTAAACACCGGGGAGCTGTTTTTT.